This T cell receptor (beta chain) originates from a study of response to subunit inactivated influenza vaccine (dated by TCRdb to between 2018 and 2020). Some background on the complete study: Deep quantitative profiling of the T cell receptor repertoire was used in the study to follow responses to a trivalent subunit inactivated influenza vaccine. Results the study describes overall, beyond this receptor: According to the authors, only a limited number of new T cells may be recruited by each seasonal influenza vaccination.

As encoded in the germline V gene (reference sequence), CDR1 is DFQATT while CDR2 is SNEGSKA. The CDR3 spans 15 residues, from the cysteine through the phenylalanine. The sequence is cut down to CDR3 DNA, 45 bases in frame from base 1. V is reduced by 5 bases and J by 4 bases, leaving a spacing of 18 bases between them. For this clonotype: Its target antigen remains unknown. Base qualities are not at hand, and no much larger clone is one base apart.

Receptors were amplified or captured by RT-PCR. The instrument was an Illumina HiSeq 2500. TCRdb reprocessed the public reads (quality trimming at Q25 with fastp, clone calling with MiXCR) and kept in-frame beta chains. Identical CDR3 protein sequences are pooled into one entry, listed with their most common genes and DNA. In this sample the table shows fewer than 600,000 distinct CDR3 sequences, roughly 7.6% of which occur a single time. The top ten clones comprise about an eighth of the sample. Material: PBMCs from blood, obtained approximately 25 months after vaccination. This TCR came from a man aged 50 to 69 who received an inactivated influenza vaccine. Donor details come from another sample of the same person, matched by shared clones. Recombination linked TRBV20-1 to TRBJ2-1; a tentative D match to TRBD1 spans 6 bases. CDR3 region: CSAYLTGVGYNEQFF. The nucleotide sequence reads TGCAGTGCTTATCTGACAGGCGTAGGATACAATGAGCAGTTCTTC.